The 24 T cell receptor beta chains given below trace back to one sample, sequenced in a study of spatial heterogeneity in lung cancer. No antigen has been identified for these receptors. Whole-study findings and limits: The number of expanded tumor alpha and beta chains correlated with mutation number.

Time point reported: sample taken at primary tumor resection. MiXCR, run by TCRdb on the 5' RACE reads, gives a single entry per CDR3 protein. The sample has fewer than 15,000 distinct CDR3 sequences; about 5.4% are singletons. The sequenced sample was lung tumor tissue, obtained at surgery. The origin of the receptors is a female donor with early-stage non-small cell lung cancer.

The sample holds many counts of this clonotype. The chain carries TRBV3-1 and TRBJ1-4; perhaps TRBD1 as D (5 bases). The CDR3 has 15 amino acids. Germline CDR1 and CDR2: LGHDT and YNNKEL (reference sequence). Trimming pared 4 bases from V and 8 bases from J, leaving 17 bases between. Written as DNA, the CDR3 is TGTGCCAGCAGCCCGGCGTGGGGCGCTGACGAAAAACTGTTTTTT. It yields the protein CASSPAWGADEKLFF.

This chain uses TRBV9 with TRBJ2-1; the D call may be TRBD1 or TRBD2 (5 bases each). Trimming pared 0 bases from V and 3 bases from J, leaving 10 bases between. The CDR3 has 15 amino acids. The germline CDR1 and CDR2 sequences are SGDLS and YYNGEE. The CDR3 reads CASSVVEGNYNEQFF. The CDR3 bases are TGTGCCAGCAGCGTAGTCGAGGGGAACTACAATGAGCAGTTCTTC.

This clonotype has a count of ten or more. The V call is TRBV2, the J call TRBJ2-7, with D maybe TRBD1 (5 bases). V shed 6 bases and J shed 7 bases, with 16 bases lying between them. This CDR3 region has 13 residues. CDR1 and CDR2 (germline): SNHLY, FYNNEI. The CDR3 spells CASSARGFGEQYF. The CDR3 coding sequence is TGTGCCAGCAGCGCTAGGGGTTTTGGGGAGCAGTACTTC.

The CDR3 protein is CASSHSGTSDEQFF. The CDR3 DNA sequence: TGTGCCAGCAGCCACTCCGGGACTAGCGATGAGCAGTTCTTC. The chain joins TRBV3-1 to TRBJ2-1; 10 bases agree with TRBD2. V shed 3 bases and J 8 bases; nucleotides not matched to a gene: 4. CDR1 and CDR2 (germline): LGHDT, YNNKEL (reference sequence). The CDR3 is 14 amino acids.

This clonotype has ten or more counts. V usage is TRBV11-2 and J usage is TRBJ2-3, with D maybe TRBD1 (6 bases). CDR3 length: 16 amino acids. V was shortened by 4 bases and J by 3 bases, with 17 bases between the two germline ends. CDR1 is SGHAT, CDR2 FQNNGV, per germline. In DNA, the CDR3 is TGTGCCAGCAGCTCCCGAATGGACAGTTTTACAGATACGCAGTATTTT. This translates into CASSSRMDSFTDTQYF.

This clonotype occurred many times. The rearrangement uses TRBV7-9 and TRBJ2-3; D gene ambiguous. The germline V gene has CDR1 SEHNR and CDR2 FQNEAQ (reference sequence). CDR3 length: 16 amino acids. The V end was cut by 0 bases, the J end by 0 bases, with 10 bases between. CDR3 sequence: CASSLAADFSTDTQYF. The CDR3 DNA sequence: TGTGCCAGCAGCTTAGCGGCAGACTTTAGCACAGATACGCAGTATTTT.

This clonotype counts as medium-sized. This chain joins TRBV5-4 and TRBJ2-3; D remains unclear. This CDR3 has 13 amino acids. V gave up 2 bases and J gave up 0 bases, with 4 bases separating them. Germline CDR1 and CDR2: SGHNT and YYREEE (reference sequence). The CDR3 protein is CASSFISTDTQYF. The DNA for the CDR3 is TGTGCCAGCAGCTTTATTAGCACAGATACGCAGTATTTT. Together with reference TRBV5-4 and TRBJ2-3, the CDR3 gives the full variable domain: ETGVTQSPTHLIKTRGQQVTLRCSSQSGHNTVSWYQQALGQGPQFIFQYYREEENGRGNFPPRFSGLQFPNYSSELNVNALELDDSALYLCASSFISTDTQYFGPGTRLTVL.

This chain links TRBV25-1 with TRBJ2-1, with TRBD1 matching 7 bases. Germline lookup yields CDR1 MGHDK and CDR2 SYGVNS. V dropped 3 bases and J dropped 5; count of bases not matched to a gene: 10. The CDR3 covers 16 residues. The CDR3, as DNA: TGTGCCAGCAGTGACCCCGGGGCCAGGGGGAACAATGAGCAGTTCTTC. The encoded protein is CASSDPGARGNNEQFF.

V and J are TRBV6-5 and TRBJ2-6; D is unclear. CDR1 is MNHEY, CDR2 SVGAGI, per germline. V was pared by 6 bases and J by 0 bases, with 15 bases between. CDR3 length: 17 amino acids. CDR3 in amino acids: CASRSIGRHSGANVLTF. The CDR3 bases are TGTGCCAGCAGGTCTATAGGCAGGCACTCTGGGGCCAACGTCCTGACTTTC.

This clonotype was observed many times. The V call is TRBV15, the J call TRBJ2-3; 7 bases agree with TRBD1. Trimming cost V 0 bases and J 4 bases; bases outside gene matches: 7. Per germline, CDR1 LNHNV and CDR2 YYDKDF (reference sequence). CDR3 size: 16 residues. Written as DNA, the CDR3 is TGTGCCACCAGCAGAGATGTGTACAGGGGAGCAGATACGCAGTATTTT. It translates to CATSRDVYRGADTQYF.

This clonotype was found many times. This rearrangement joins TRBV7-2 to TRBJ2-2; D gene uncertain. The length of the CDR3 is 14 residues. Trimming removed 5 bases from V and 5 bases from J, with 12 bases in between. Germline V gives CDR1 SGHTA, CDR2 FQGNSA. CDR3 region: CASSPEVITGELFF. The CDR3 DNA reads TGTGCCAGCAGCCCCGAGGTGATTACCGGGGAGCTGTTTTTT.

The V and J genes are TRBV12-3 or TRBV12-4 and TRBJ1-4, with 10 bases fitting TRBD1. V lost 3 bases and J lost 7; bases outside the gene matches: 5. The CDR3 consists of 15 residues. The CDR3: CASSLRRDRGEKLFF. In DNA form, the CDR3 reads TGTGCCAGCAGTTTGAGAAGGGACAGGGGTGAAAAACTGTTTTTT.

This clonotype was observed at least ten times. This rearrangement joins TRBV5-1 to TRBJ2-3; no firm D call. The V gene lost 0 bases and the J gene lost 2 bases, with 4 bases spanning the gap. Germline CDR1 is SGHRS and CDR2 is YFSETQ. The CDR3 has 13 amino acids. This CDR3 is CASSLVFTDTQYF. The CDR3 DNA sequence: TGCGCCAGCAGCTTGGTATTCACAGATACGCAGTATTTT.

This clonotype was seen ten or more times. This chain connects TRBV12-5 to TRBJ1-2; TRBD1 agrees at 8 bases. The CDR3 runs 14 residues. J was trimmed by 7 bases and V by 5 bases; bases with no gene match: 9. The V gene's germline CDR1 is LGHNT and CDR2 FRNRAP. CDR3 amino acids: CASGLTEQGGGYTF. Written as DNA, the CDR3 is TGTGCTAGTGGTCTCACCGAACAGGGGGGTGGCTACACCTTC.

The rearrangement links TRBV20-1 to TRBJ2-7; possibly TRBD2 for D (5 bases). The CDR3 loop spans 11 amino acids. Germline V gene lookup returns CDR1 DFQATT and CDR2 SNEGSKA (reference sequence). V lost 1 base to trimming and J lost 4 bases, with 5 bases between them. The DNA of the CDR3 is TGCAGTGCTAGAGCGGGGTACGAGCAGTACTTC. This codes for CSARAGYEQYF.

The sample holds many counts of this clonotype. The CDR3 DNA sequence: TGTGCCAGCTCACCGCTGGACAGACAAGAGACCCAGTACTTC. Translation gives CASSPLDRQETQYF. V is TRBV18 and J is TRBJ2-5, with D perhaps TRBD1 (6 bases). The CDR3 runs to 14 residues. Trimming cost V 3 bases and J 2 bases, with 10 bases left between them. In germline, CDR1 is KGHSH, CDR2 LQKENI.

This clonotype occurred many times. The chain uses TRBV25-1 and TRBJ1-1; D remains ambiguous. The V end was cut by 5 bases, the J end by 3 bases, with 10 bases between. The CDR3 has 13 residues. Germline assignment: CDR1 MGHDK and CDR2 SYGVNS. The CDR3 loop reads CASSSGRHTEAFF. The DNA for the CDR3 is TGTGCCAGCAGTAGCGGGCGGCACACTGAAGCTTTCTTT. The variable domain in full, completed from reference TRBV25-1 and TRBJ1-1, reads EADIYQTPRYLVIGTGKKITLECSQTMGHDKMYWYQQDPGMELHLIHYSYGVNSTEKGDLSSESTVSRIRTEHFPLTLESARPSHTSQYLCASSSGRHTEAFFGQGTRLTVV.

This clonotype showed up many times. Here the CDR3 DNA reads TGTGCCAGCAGCAACAGGGCGCGAAACACCATATATTTT. It specifies CASSNRARNTIYF. The chain uses TRBV12-3 or TRBV12-4 and TRBJ1-3; D may be TRBD1 (6 bases). CDR3 length equals 13 residues. Trimming shortened V by 6 bases and J by 5 bases, and 11 bases separated the two germline ends.

This clonotype came up many times. J is TRBJ1-2 and V is TRBV7-9; the D is unclear. The CDR3 covers 13 residues. Trimming removed 2 bases from V and 3 bases from J, with 7 bases in between. CDR1 is SEHNR and CDR2 is FQNEAQ in the germline V gene (reference sequence). The chain's CDR3 is CASSLNTYYGYTF. CDR3 nucleotides: TGTGCCAGCAGCTTAAACACCTACTATGGCTACACCTTC.

This clonotype is deemed medium-sized (0.01 to 0.1%). The V call is TRBV20-1, the J call TRBJ2-7; D is undetermined. V lost 0 bases and J 3 bases, leaving 15 bases between the germline ends. The CDR3 length is 15 residues. Germline CDR1 reads DFQATT; CDR2 reads SNEGSKA (reference sequence). As DNA, the CDR3 is TGCAGTGCTAGAGATTTTCAGGTATCTCGCTACGAGCAGTACTTC. This sequence encodes CSARDFQVSRYEQYF.

Ten or more counts support this clonotype. The chain has TRBV5-1 and TRBJ2-1; no definite D call. This CDR3 region has 16 residues. CDR1 is SGHRS, CDR2 YFSETQ, per germline. Trimming stripped 0 bases from V and 1 base from J, with 11 bases between. The CDR3 here is CASSLVGSGSYNEQFF. The CDR3 DNA reads as TGCGCCAGCAGCTTGGTAGGGTCTGGTTCCTACAATGAGCAGTTCTTC.

This clonotype appeared many times. CDR3 loop: CASSAPGTSLREQFF. CDR3 DNA sequence: TGTGCCAGCAGTGCCCCCGGGACATCGCTTCGAGAGCAGTTCTTC. V and J are TRBV6-5 and TRBJ2-1, with D tentatively TRBD1 (6 bases). The germline V gene encodes CDR1 MNHEY and CDR2 SVGAGI. V gave up 5 bases and J gave up 10 bases, with 21 bases separating them. This CDR3 is built from 15 residues.

This clonotype was found many times. The chain has TRBV7-6 and TRBJ1-2; D unresolved. Trimming cost V 5 bases and J 2 bases, with 9 bases left between them. The CDR3 is made up of 13 amino acids. The germline V gene has CDR1 SGHVS and CDR2 FNYEAQ. For the CDR3, the DNA is TGTGCCAGCAGCCTAAGACCAAACTATGGCTACACCTTC. Protein: CASSLRPNYGYTF.

The chain recombines TRBV4-1 with TRBJ1-5; D call uncertain. Trimming took off 0 bases at V and 11 bases at J, with 11 bases between the two ends. The length of the CDR3 is 13 residues. Germline V lookup: CDR1 MGHRA, CDR2 YSYEKL. Here the CDR3 reads CASSQDRGFAQHF. The CDR3 nucleotides read TGCGCCAGCAGCCAAGATCGAGGGTTCGCCCAGCATTTT.